Listed below are T cell receptor beta chains from one sample, sequenced in a study of low-dose radiotherapy and immunotherapy resistance in tumors. TCRdb fed the reads into MiXCR, producing one record per CDR3 protein. This sample has about 60,000 distinct CDR3 sequences, with approximately 26% found just once. Sequenced here: PBMCs, sampled before treatment. These receptors all stem from a male donor with prostate cancer. CDR3s include the opening cysteine and the closing phenylalanine or tryptophan. A D gene is named only where the DNA matches it firmly. Where a row states a size, it is once, few, many or the class of an expanded clone; other rows omit it.

.,few,TRBV20-1,TRBJ1-1,CSALRGEANTEAFFFF,.
.,.,TRBV18,TRBJ1-2,CASSPSGGRENYGYTF,TGTGCCAGCTCACCCTCCGGAGGACGGGAGAACTATGGCTACACCTTC
.,.,TRBV3-1,TRBJ2-4,CASSQEPRGGIQYF,TGTGCCAGCAGCCAAGAACCGCGGGGCGGTATTCAGTACTTC
.,.,TRBV14,TRBJ2-7,CASSQGWARYEQYF,TGTGCCAGCAGCCAAGGATGGGCCCGCTACGAGCAGTACTTC
TRBD1,.,TRBV7-9,TRBJ1-2,CASSSLDRRLHGYTF,TGTGCCAGCAGCTCACTGGACAGGAGACTTCATGGCTACACCTTC
.,medium-sized,TRBV28,TRBJ1-2,CASSYGTPALGYGYTF,TGTGCCAGCAGTTACGGGACCCCCGCCCTAGGCTATGGCTACACCTTC
.,many,TRBV10-3,TRBJ2-5,CAISVEQGRGETQYF,TGTGCCATCAGTGTAGAGCAGGGGAGAGGAGAGACCCAGTACTTC
.,once,TRBV6-8,TRBJ1-2,CASNQGGNYGYTF,TGTGCCAGCAACCAAGGGGGGAACTATGGCTACACCTTC
TRBD1,.,TRBV20-1,TRBJ1-1,CSAKITGGNTEAFF,TGCAGTGCTAAGATCACAGGGGGGAACACTGAAGCTTTCTTT
.,few,TRBV7-2,TRBJ2-5,CARGAQETQYF,TGTGCCAGGGGGGCCCAAGAGACCCAGTACTTC
TRBD2,many,TRBV11-2,TRBJ2-5,CSSSPGLAETRKTQYF,TGTTCCAGCAGCCCAGGACTAGCGGAAACCCGGAAGACCCAGTACTTC
TRBD2,many,TRBV4-1,TRBJ2-1,CASSQPASGKYNEQFF,TGCGCCAGCAGCCAACCAGCTAGCGGGAAGTACAATGAGCAGTTCTTC
.,once,TRBV28,TRBJ2-3,CASGAGVGALGTDTQYF,TGTGCCAGCGGGGCGGGTGTAGGGGCCCTGGGCACAGATACGCAGTATTTT
.,medium-sized,TRBV28,TRBJ2-2,CASSPLGGSKSGELFF,TGTGCCAGCAGCCCGCTTGGTGGGTCGAAATCCGGGGAGCTGTTTTTT
.,many,TRBV7-9,TRBJ1-1,CASSFPRGAANTEAFF,TGTGCCAGCAGCTTCCCGAGAGGGGCGGCGAACACTGAAGCTTTCTTT
.,many,TRBV27,TRBJ2-1,CASTPLPGVGNEQFF,TGTGCCAGCACCCCCTTGCCGGGAGTCGGGAATGAGCAGTTCTTC
.,many,TRBV5-1,TRBJ2-2,CASSLDGGAVTGELFF,TGCGCCAGCAGCTTGGACGGAGGGGCGGTCACCGGGGAGCTGTTTTTT
.,many,TRBV19,TRBJ2-7,CASSIDIGGYEQYF,TGTGCCAGTAGTATAGATATTGGGGGATACGAGCAGTACTTC
.,few,TRBV5-1,TRBJ2-2,CASSLRAPASNTGELFF,TGCGCCAGCAGCTTGCGAGCTCCTGCCTCGAACACCGGGGAGCTGTTTTTT
.,many,TRBV20-1,TRBJ2-5,CSARRETQYF,TGCAGTGCTAGAAGAGAGACCCAGTACTTC
.,many,TRBV29-1,TRBJ2-7,CSAAGTTGSYEQYF,TGCAGCGCCGCGGGGACGACTGGCTCCTACGAGCAGTACTTC
.,.,TRBV13,TRBJ2-1,CASSLVERLDNEQFF,TGTGCCAGCAGCTTGGTGGAGCGGCTGGACAATGAGCAGTTCTTC
.,.,TRBV7-9,TRBJ2-6,CASSLLGQYSGANVLTF,TGTGCCAGCAGCTTACTCGGACAGTACTCTGGGGCCAACGTCCTGACTTTC
.,many,TRBV28,TRBJ1-2,CASSFIPYGYTF,TGTGCCAGCAGTTTTATCCCCTATGGCTACACCTTC